These T cell receptor beta chains were read from a single sample in a study of cytomegalovirus exposure and HLA in healthy donors. Libraries were prepared by immunoSEQ multiplex PCR; TCRdb keeps only in-frame clonotypes and omits some of them. Of fewer than 150,000 clones listed, 82% were seen once; the top ten hold roughly 2.5%. Sequenced input: PBMCs. Receptors were obtained from a woman aged 18-29 years in good health and CMV-seronegative. Both conserved end residues are part of each CDR3. The D gene is left open where the match is weak. Only some rows state a clone size, as once, few, many or a class for expanded clones.

TRBD2 | TRBJ2-1 | TRBV11-2 | once | TGTGCCAGCAGCTTAGATGCGGGGGTAGATGAGCAGTTCTTC | CASSLDAGVDEQFF
- | TRBJ1-5 | TRBV6-1 | - | TGTGCCAGCAGTGAAGCGGCGGCCCGTTATAGCAATCAGCCCCAGCATTTT | CASSEAAARYSNQPQHF
TRBD1 | TRBJ1-1 | TRBV6-5 | - | TGTGCCAGCAGTAACCCAGGGGGCGCGGCTGAAGCTTTCTTT | CASSNPGGAAEAFF
- | TRBJ1-6 | TRBV6-1 | few | TGTGCCAGCAGAGACATGAACGAAGGTTCACCCCTCCACTTT | CASRDMNEGSPLHF
- | TRBJ2-2 | TRBV10-1 | - | TGCGCCAGCAGTACTAACACCGGGGAGCTGTTTTTT | CASSTNTGELFF
- | TRBJ2-5 | TRBV18 | - | TGTGCCAGCTCACCAGTTACAGTACAAGAGACCCAGTACTTC | CASSPVTVQETQYF
TRBD1 | TRBJ1-2 | TRBV25-1 | - | TGTGCCAGCAGTGCTGGGACAGGGAATGGCTACACCTTC | CASSAGTGNGYTF
TRBD2 | TRBJ2-3 | TRBV7-2 | - | TGTGCCAGCAGCTTATCTAGCGGGGGGGGCACAGATACGCAGTATTTT | CASSLSSGGGTDTQYF
- | TRBJ1-2 | TRBV7-2 | once | TGTGCCAGCAGCTTAATTGAAATCGCAACGTCGAATGAGGGCTACACCTTC | CASSLIEIATSNEGYTF
- | TRBJ1-5 | TRBV6-1 | - | TGTGCCAGCAGTGCCGAAGGGAGGGCACTTAACTATCAGCCCCAGCATTTT | CASSAEGRALNYQPQHF
- | TRBJ1-2 | TRBV27 | - | TGTGCCAACAGTTTATCCGGGGTGGGTGGCTACACCTTC | CANSLSGVGGYTF
- | TRBJ1-2 | TRBV6-1 | - | TGTGCCAGCAGTGAAGGGGGCGTCAGCTATGGCTACACCTTC | CASSEGGVSYGYTF
- | TRBJ2-2 | TRBV7-2 | - | TGTGCCAGCAGCTTAGCTAGGGGCGTGGGACTCACCGGGGAGCTGTTTTTT | CASSLARGVGLTGELFF
TRBD2 | TRBJ2-2 | TRBV25-1 | - | TGTGCCGTTAGCGGGAGTGTTACCGGGGAGCTGTTTTTT | CAVSGSVTGELFF
- | TRBJ2-7 | TRBV28 | - | TGTGCCAGCAGTTCTCCGGCGACAGGTCGTATCCGCGAGCAGTACTTC | CASSSPATGRIREQYF
- | TRBJ1-1 | TRBV21-1 | - | TGTGCCAGCAGCAAAGAAGGGGGACAGGGGGGAGTGAACACTGAAGCTTTCTTT | CASSKEGGQGGVNTEAFF
TRBD1 | TRBJ1-5 | TRBV5-6 | - | TGTGCCAGCAGCTCCGGGACAGGGGGGAATCAGCCCCAGCATTTT | CASSSGTGGNQPQHF
TRBD1 | TRBJ1-2 | TRBV11-3 | - | TGTGCCAGCAGCTCCGGACAGGGGTATGGCTACACCTTC | CASSSGQGYGYTF